The present TCR beta chain was sequenced within a study of T cells after posttransplantation cyclophosphamide. A remark on this clone: No antigen is known for it.

The study, taken as a whole, reports: TRB overlap between skin or GI tissue T cells and blood was limited.

Per the germline V gene, CDR1 is SNHLY and CDR2 is FYNNEI. The CDR3 contains 11 residues. The V and J ends lost 9 bases and 4 bases respectively, with 10 bases between them. TCRdb's table, derived via immunoSEQ multiplex PCR, lists solely in-frame clones and lacks some. The repertoire holds some 22,000 clones, with more than 75% as singletons. Specimen: PBMCs. The clonotype originates from a woman aged 60-75 years with a blood cancer, CMV-positive, and with a related stem cell donor. The chain is built from TRBV2 and TRBJ2-7; perhaps TRBD1 as D (5 bases). Here the CDR3 reads CARGVRYEQYF. CDR3 coding DNA: TGTGCCAGAGGGGTACGGTACGAGCAGTACTTC. Full variable domain (outside the CDR3, taken from reference TRBV2 and TRBJ2-7): EPEVTQTPSHQVTQMGQEVILRCVPISNHLYFYWYRQILGQKVEFLVSFYNNEISEKSEIFDDQFSVERPDGSNFTLKIRSTKLEDSAMYFCARGVRYEQYFGPGTRLTVT.